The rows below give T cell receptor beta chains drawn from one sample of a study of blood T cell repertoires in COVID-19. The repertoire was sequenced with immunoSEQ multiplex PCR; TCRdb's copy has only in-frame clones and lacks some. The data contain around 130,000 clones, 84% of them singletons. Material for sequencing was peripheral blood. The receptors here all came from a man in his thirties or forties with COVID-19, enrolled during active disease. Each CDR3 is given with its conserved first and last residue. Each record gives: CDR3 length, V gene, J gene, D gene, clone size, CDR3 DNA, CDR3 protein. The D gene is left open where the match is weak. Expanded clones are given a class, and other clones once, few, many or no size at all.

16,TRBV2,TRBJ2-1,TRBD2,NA,TGTGCCAGCGGGACTAGCGGGTCCAGCTCCTACAATGAGCAGTTCTTC,CASGTSGSSSYNEQFF
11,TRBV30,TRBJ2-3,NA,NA,TGTGCCTGGAGCCGAGGAGATACGCAGTATTTT,CAWSRGDTQYF
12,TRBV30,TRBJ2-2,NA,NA,TGTGCCTGGAGCGCGGGGACCGGGGAGCTGTTTTTT,CAWSAGTGELFF
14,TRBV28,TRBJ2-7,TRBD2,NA,TGTGCCAGCAGTCTTGGGGGAGGGAGGTACGAGCAGTACTTC,CASSLGGGRYEQYF
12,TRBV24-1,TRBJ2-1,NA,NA,TGTGCCACCAGTGATTTTGTCAGTGAGCAGTTCTTC,CATSDFVSEQFF
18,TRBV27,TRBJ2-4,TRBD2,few,TGTGCCAGCATCTTACCGGGACTAGCGTTTAGTTCCAAAAACATTCAGTACTTC,CASILPGLAFSSKNIQYF
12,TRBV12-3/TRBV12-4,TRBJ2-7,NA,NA,TGTGCCAGCAGCAAACTAGGATCCGAGCAGTACTTC,CASSKLGSEQYF
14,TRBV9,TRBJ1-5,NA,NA,TGTGCCAGCAGCCCCGGGGGGGGCAATCAGCCCCAGCATTTT,CASSPGGGNQPQHF
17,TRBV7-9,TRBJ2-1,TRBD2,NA,TGTGCCAGCAGCTTACGGGGGGGCGGGAGCTCCTACAATGAGCAGTTCTTC,CASSLRGGGSSYNEQFF
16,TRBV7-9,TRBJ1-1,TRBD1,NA,TGTGCCAGCAGCATAGCTTCCGGGACAGGGGGCACTGAAGCTTTCTTT,CASSIASGTGGTEAFF
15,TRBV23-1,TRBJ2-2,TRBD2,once,TGCGCCAGCAGAACTAGCGGGAGTTCTGGCGGGGAGCTGTTTTTT,CASRTSGSSGGELFF
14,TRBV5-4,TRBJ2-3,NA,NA,TGTGCCAGCAGCTTGGTTTCCAGTCAGGATACGCAGTATTTT,CASSLVSSQDTQYF
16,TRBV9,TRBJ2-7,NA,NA,TGTGCCAGCAGCGTAGGGTTAGGGAGGCATGCCTACGAGCAGTACTTC,CASSVGLGRHAYEQYF